Each of the 19 T cell receptor beta chains below was sequenced from the same sample in a study of cytotoxic CD8 clonotypes in ibrutinib-treated CLL. Libraries were prepared by immunoSEQ multiplex PCR; TCRdb keeps only in-frame clonotypes and omits some of them. Here the sample spans roughly 110,000 clones, approximately 56% being singletons. The material sequenced was PBMCs, taken after 24 months of ibrutinib treatment. The origin of the receptors is a human donor with chronic lymphocytic leukemia.

The gene calls are TRBV19 and TRBJ1-5; weak D call: TRBD1 (5 bases). V lost 10 bases and J 1 base, leaving 17 bases between the germline ends. The germline V gene encodes CDR1 LNHDA and CDR2 SQIVND (reference sequence). The CDR3 spans 15 residues. The CDR3 region is CATQGSGTSNQPQHF. The CDR3 nucleotides read TGTGCCACCCAAGGTTCAGGGACGAGCAATCAGCCCCAGCATTTT.

This clone was recorded many times. The V call is TRBV5-1, the J call TRBJ2-3; TRBD2 matches 8 bases. Per the germline V gene, CDR1 is SGHRS and CDR2 is YFSETQ. The junction had 5 bases not matched to a gene; V was cut back by 4 bases and J by 4 bases. CDR3 length equals 14 residues. CDR3 protein: CASSVGGASDTQYF. CDR3 DNA: TGCGCCAGCAGCGTCGGGGGGGCCTCAGATACGCAGTATTTT.

The chain is built from TRBV28 and TRBJ2-7; D ambiguous. V lost 5 bases to trimming and J lost 0 bases, with 11 bases between them. The CDR3 loop spans 14 amino acids. CDR1 MDHEN and CDR2 SYDVKM come from the germline V gene. The CDR3 DNA follows: TGTGCCAGCAGTCCTTCGGCGGACTCCTACGAGCAGTACTTC. Its protein is CASSPSADSYEQYF.

The chain couples TRBV29-1 to TRBJ2-1, with unresolved D. Germline CDR1 is SQVTM and CDR2 is ANQGSEA. V shed 4 bases and J shed 5 bases, with 6 bases lying between them. This CDR3 has 11 residues. For the CDR3, the DNA is TGCAGCGTTGGCAGGAACAATGAGCAGTTCTTC. Protein: CSVGRNNEQFF.

The chain employs TRBV18 and TRBJ2-1, with D uncertain. This CDR3 comprises 14 residues. Trimming shortened V by 2 bases and J by 4 bases, and 9 bases separated the two germline ends. Germline values: CDR1 KGHSH, CDR2 LQKENI. CDR3 sequence (DNA): TGTGCCAGCTCACCAAATCTGGAGTACAATGAGCAGTTCTTC. Translating gives CASSPNLEYNEQFF.

For this clone: The junction departs from the called germline gene at one end, perhaps through a read error. The rearrangement links TRBV20-1 to TRBJ2-7, with 10 positions matching TRBD2. Germline values: CDR1 DFQATT, CDR2 SNEGSKA (reference sequence). CDR3 length equals 11 residues. The CDR3 region is CRASGGLEQYF. The DNA for the CDR3 is TGCAGAGCTAGCGGGGGCCTCGAGCAGTACTTC.

This clone has just a few counts. The rearrangement joins TRBV28 to TRBJ2-7; TRBD1 aligns across 9 bases. Unmatched junction bases numbered 7, after V lost 10 bases and J lost 3 bases. Germline V CDR1 and CDR2: MDHEN, SYDVKM. This CDR3 comprises 13 residues. The CDR3 DNA sequence: TGTGCCACGCGTGGGACAGGGCTCTACGAGCAGTACTTC. Its translation is CATRGTGLYEQYF.

This chain uses TRBV9 with TRBJ1-5; D call uncertain. The CDR3 extends over 14 amino acids. CDR1 SGDLS and CDR2 YYNGEE come from the germline V gene. The germline V and J ends were trimmed by 4 bases and 7 bases, with 15 bases remaining between them. The CDR3 loop is CASSPWSGGQPQHF. The CDR3 DNA reads as TGTGCCAGCAGCCCCTGGAGTGGAGGACAGCCCCAGCATTTT.

This rearrangement joins TRBV6-1 to TRBJ2-3; TRBD1 matches at 9 bases. Germline V CDR1 and CDR2: MNHNS, SASEGT. This CDR3 spans 12 amino acids. V gave up 7 bases and J gave up 8 bases; unmatched junction bases: 4. For the CDR3, the DNA is TGTGCCAGCATCTGGGACAGGGTTACGCAGTATTTT. Its translation is CASIWDRVTQYF.

This chain joins TRBV12-5 and TRBJ2-5; possible D gene TRBD2, 5 bases. V lost 8 bases and J lost 7, with 14 bases in between. The CDR3 has 12 residues. Germline V gene sequence: CDR1 LGHNT, CDR2 FRNRAP. Written as DNA, the CDR3 is TGTGCTAGTTCTGATGGCGGACTGACCCAGTACTTC. It specifies CASSDGGLTQYF.

The chain has TRBV2 and TRBJ2-7; D may be TRBD2 (5 bases). Germline-derived CDR1 and CDR2 are SNHLY and FYNNEI. CDR3 size: 15 residues. V shed 6 bases and J shed 2 bases, with 17 bases lying between them. The chain's CDR3 is CASRESPRGAYEQYF. Written as DNA, the CDR3 is TGTGCCAGCAGAGAGAGCCCCCGGGGAGCCTACGAGCAGTACTTC. The full variable domain, rest sourced from reference TRBV2 and TRBJ2-7, is EPEVTQTPSHQVTQMGQEVILRCVPISNHLYFYWYRQILGQKVEFLVSFYNNEISEKSEIFDDQFSVERPDGSNFTLKIRSTKLEDSAMYFCASRESPRGAYEQYFGPGTRLTVT.

This clone was observed once. The chain is built from TRBV19 and TRBJ2-2; 11 bases align to TRBD2. Germline V gene data show CDR1 as LNHDA and CDR2 as SQIVND (reference sequence). V shed 10 bases, J shed 4 bases, and the junction held 20 bases outside the gene matches. The CDR3 length is 19 residues. CDR3 loop: CATLRPLAGASLGTGELFF. The CDR3 bases are TGTGCCACCCTACGGCCACTAGCGGGGGCCTCGTTGGGCACCGGGGAGCTGTTTTTT. The complete variable domain, with remaining parts taken from reference TRBV19 and TRBJ2-2, reads DGGITQSPKYLFRKEGQNVTLSCEQNLNHDAMYWYRQDPGQGLRLIYYSQIVNDFQKGDIAEGYSVSREKKESFPLTVTSAQKNPTAFYLCATLRPLAGASLGTGELFFGEGSRLTVL.

The genes are TRBV30 and TRBJ2-2; unclear D gene. Deletions cut 3 bases from V and 1 base from J, with 6 bases between. CDR1 and CDR2 (germline): GTSNPN, SVGIG (reference sequence). The CDR3 is 13 amino acids. CDR3 sequence (DNA): TGTGCCTGGAGAGAGAAGAACACCGGGGAGCTGTTTTTT. Translated, it gives CAWREKNTGELFF.

The chain carries TRBV28 and TRBJ2-7, with D perhaps matching TRBD1 (7 bases). The CDR3 runs to 13 residues. The V end was cut by 6 bases, the J end by 7 bases, with 16 bases between. Germline CDR1 is MDHEN and CDR2 is SYDVKM. The CDR3 DNA is TGTGCCAGCAGGGCGGGACAGCCCTTTGAGCAGTACTTC. Translating gives CASRAGQPFEQYF.

The CDR3 spells CASSLEGGGLGNTEAFF. CDR3 nucleotide sequence: TGCGCCAGCAGCTTGGAAGGCGGCGGCCTGGGGAACACTGAAGCTTTCTTT. This rearrangement joins TRBV5-1 to TRBJ1-1, with no clear D. The germline V gene has CDR1 SGHRS and CDR2 YFSETQ. The V gene lost 0 bases and the J gene lost 1 base, with 16 bases spanning the gap. The CDR3 contains 17 residues.

The chain couples TRBV15 to TRBJ1-6, with D unresolved. The CDR3 consists of 14 residues. Germline V gene lookup returns CDR1 LNHNV and CDR2 YYDKDF (reference sequence). The germline V and J ends were trimmed by 8 bases and 7 bases, with 15 bases remaining between them. For the CDR3, the DNA is TGTGCCACCGGGTTCCGGACGGGAAATTCACCCCTCCACTTT. It yields the protein CATGFRTGNSPLHF.

This clone was recorded a few times. The chain recombines TRBV2 with TRBJ1-1; D might be TRBD1 (6 bases). Germline-derived CDR1 and CDR2 are SNHLY and FYNNEI. The CDR3 totals 14 residues. V was shortened by 5 bases and J by 0 bases, with 10 bases between the two germline ends. CDR3 residues: CASSYRAMNTEAFF. The CDR3 nucleotides are TGTGCCAGCAGTTACAGGGCTATGAACACTGAAGCTTTCTTT.

The sample holds a few counts of this clone. The rearrangement uses TRBV30 and TRBJ1-5, with a tentative D call TRBD1 (5 bases). Germline CDR1 reads GTSNPN; CDR2 reads SVGIG (reference sequence). This CDR3 is built from 14 residues. The V gene lost 2 bases and the J gene lost 5 bases, with 13 bases spanning the gap. CDR3 nucleotides: TGTGCCTGGAGTCAACGGAGGGGAGATCAGCCCCAGCATTTT. Translating gives CAWSQRRGDQPQHF.

V gene TRBV6-5 combines with J gene TRBJ1-6; 9 bases match TRBD1. This CDR3 region has 16 residues. CDR1 and CDR2 (germline): MNHEY, SVGAGI. With 0 bases clipped from V and 6 bases from J, the junction kept 3 bases outside the gene matches. Here the CDR3 reads CASSYSLGQGNSPLHF. CDR3 in DNA: TGTGCCAGCAGTTACTCGTTGGGACAGGGTAATTCACCCCTCCACTTT.